Presented here are 32 T cell receptor beta chains from one specimen sequenced in a study of control samples from healthy donors and cancer patients. Produced via immunoSEQ multiplex PCR; TCRdb's table is partial and in-frame only. The sample holds some 200,000 clones, over 85% seen once. The sample comprised blood. These receptor sequences come from a man aged 18 to 30 in good health.

The chain is built from TRBV10-3 and TRBJ1-2, with a weak D call TRBD1 (5 bases). Trimming left V 3 bases short and J 6 bases short, with 8 bases between. This CDR3 contains 12 residues. Germline V gives CDR1 ENHRY, CDR2 SYGVKD. For the CDR3, the DNA is TGTGCCATCAGTGAAAGAGGGGATGGCTACACCTTC. Amino acid sequence: CAISERGDGYTF.

This chain links TRBV29-1 with TRBJ1-4; 11 positions agree with TRBD1. The CDR3 runs 17 residues. V gave up 4 bases and J gave up 0 bases; unmatched junction bases: 7. Germline V CDR1 and CDR2: SQVTM, ANQGSEA. The CDR3 sequence: CSVVGDRGDATNEKLFF. CDR3 coding DNA: TGCAGCGTTGTAGGGGACAGGGGGGACGCAACTAATGAAAAACTGTTTTTT.

V is TRBV25-1 and J is TRBJ2-7, with TRBD2 identical over 10 bases. Germline-derived CDR1 and CDR2 are MGHDK and SYGVNS. The ends lost 4 bases at V and 6 bases at J; junction bases unmatched: 6. The CDR3 loop spans 14 amino acids. CDR3 DNA sequence: TGTGCCAGCAGTGCTCAGGGACTAGCGTGCGAGCAGTACTTC. This sequence encodes CASSAQGLACEQYF.

V and J are TRBV5-1 and TRBJ1-6; TRBD1 aligns across 9 bases. Germline-derived CDR1 and CDR2 are SGHRS and YFSETQ. V was pared by 4 bases and J by 7 bases, with 9 bases of the junction left unmatched. The CDR3 loop spans 16 amino acids. CDR3 sequence: CASSEGQGNRNSPLHF. The DNA for the CDR3 is TGCGCCAGCAGCGAGGGACAGGGTAATAGAAATTCACCCCTCCACTTT.

This sequence joins TRBV5-6 and TRBJ2-1; D is perhaps TRBD2 (6 bases). The CDR3 spans 15 residues. Germline V CDR1 and CDR2: SGHDT, YYEEEE. Trimming shortened V by 4 bases and J by 4 bases, and 15 bases separated the two germline ends. Written as DNA, the CDR3 is TGTGCCAGCAGCGTCCGGCGGGGTTCGTACAATGAGCAGTTCTTC. Protein sequence: CASSVRRGSYNEQFF. Complete variable domain (other parts from reference TRBV5-6 and TRBJ2-1): DAGVTQSPTHLIKTRGQQVTLRCSPKSGHDTVSWYQQALGQGPQFIFQYYEEEERQRGNFPDRFSGHQFPNYSSELNVNALLLGDSALYLCASSVRRGSYNEQFFGPGTRLTVL.

The chain recombines TRBV5-6 with TRBJ2-7; no clear D. The CDR3 loop spans 12 amino acids. Germline loops: CDR1 SGHDT, CDR2 YYEEEE. Trimming took 2 bases from V and 6 from J, leaving 9 bases between them. The CDR3 DNA is TGTGCCAGCAGCTTAAACATGGGCGAGCAGTACTTC. Translation gives CASSLNMGEQYF.

The chain carries TRBV19 and TRBJ2-7; TRBD1 agrees at 9 bases. This CDR3 has 13 amino acids. Germline CDR1 reads LNHDA; CDR2 reads SQIVND (reference sequence). J was trimmed by 7 bases and V by 4 bases; bases with no gene match: 5. DNA of the CDR3: TGTGCCAGTAGTAACAGGGGGCCTCGGGAGCAGTACTTC. Amino acids: CASSNRGPREQYF.

The genes are TRBV24-1 and TRBJ2-1; possibly TRBD1 for D (6 bases). V was trimmed by 3 bases and J by 5 bases, leaving 7 bases between them. The CDR3 extends over 13 amino acids. CDR1 KGHDR and CDR2 SFDVKD come from the germline V gene. The CDR3 DNA is TGTGCCACCAGTGATCGGACAGACAATGAGCAGTTCTTC. Translating gives CATSDRTDNEQFF.

The chain is built from TRBV7-3 and TRBJ2-2; D call uncertain. The CDR3 is 15 amino acids. Germline CDR1 and CDR2: SGHTA and FQGTGA. Trimming removed 2 bases at V and 6 bases at J, with 13 bases between. The DNA of the CDR3 is TGTGCCAGCAGCTTATTTCCTGGACCCCCCGGGGAGCTGTTTTTT. Its protein is CASSLFPGPPGELFF.

This chain joins TRBV19 and TRBJ2-1; 7 nucleotides agree with TRBD2. Germline CDR1 and CDR2: LNHDA and SQIVND (reference sequence). Losses at the gene ends were 4 bases for V and 0 bases for J; bases not matched to a gene: 9. The CDR3 totals 17 residues. As DNA, the CDR3 is TGTGCCAGTAGTACGTACAGAGCGGGGATCTCCTACAATGAGCAGTTCTTC. It specifies CASSTYRAGISYNEQFF.

J is TRBJ1-1 and V is TRBV2; D remains unclear. The CDR3 is made up of 13 amino acids. Between the trimmed V and J ends, which lost 6 bases and 1 base, there was a span of 9 bases. Germline V CDR1 and CDR2: SNHLY, FYNNEI. This chain's CDR3 is CASSRRKNTEAFF. Written as DNA, the CDR3 is TGTGCCAGCAGCAGAAGAAAGAACACTGAAGCTTTCTTT. The full variable domain, its missing parts supplied by reference TRBV2 and TRBJ1-1, is EPEVTQTPSHQVTQMGQEVILRCVPISNHLYFYWYRQILGQKVEFLVSFYNNEISEKSEIFDDQFSVERPDGSNFTLKIRSTKLEDSAMYFCASSRRKNTEAFFGQGTRLTVV.

The chain has TRBV6-2 or TRBV6-3 and TRBJ2-3, with no clear D. CDR1 is MNHEY and CDR2 is SVGEGT in the germline V gene. The CDR3 is made up of 14 amino acids. V was clipped by 4 bases and J by 0 bases, with 8 bases between them. The CDR3 nucleotides read TGTGCCAGCAGTTTACGACTTAGCACAGATACGCAGTATTTT. Translation: CASSLRLSTDTQYF.

The chain combines TRBV18 with TRBJ1-2, with D possibly being TRBD1 (5 bases). This CDR3 comprises 13 residues. The V and J ends lost 0 bases and 7 bases respectively, with 9 bases between them. Per germline, CDR1 KGHSH and CDR2 LQKENI. CDR3 residues: CASSPPLGGGYTF. CDR3 DNA: TGTGCCAGCTCACCACCGTTGGGGGGTGGCTACACCTTC.

The gene calls are TRBV7-2 and TRBJ1-1; no firm D call. This CDR3 is built from 15 residues. Per the germline V gene, CDR1 is SGHTA and CDR2 is FQGNSA. Between the trimmed V and J ends, which lost 0 bases and 7 bases, there was a span of 15 bases. The DNA for the CDR3 is TGTGCCAGCAGCTTAGCGAGTGCGACGGGGTATGAAGCTTTCTTT. Residues: CASSLASATGYEAFF. The variable domain in full, completed from reference TRBV7-2 and TRBJ1-1, reads GAGVSQSPSNKVTEKGKDVELRCDPISGHTALYWYRQSLGQGLEFLIYFQGNSAPDKSGLPSDRFSAERTGGSVSTLTIQRTQQEDSAVYLCASSLASATGYEAFFGQGTRLTVV.

The chain employs TRBV4-1 and TRBJ1-3; no clear D. V was clipped by 1 base and J by 9 bases, with 4 bases between them. Germline assignment: CDR1 MGHRA and CDR2 YSYEKL. The CDR3 is made up of 11 amino acids. The CDR3, as DNA: TGCGCCAGCAGCCAAGGAGGCACCATATATTTT. Its translation is CASSQGGTIYF.

This rearrangement joins TRBV27 to TRBJ1-1; the D is unclear. The germline V gene has CDR1 MNHEY and CDR2 SMNVEV (reference sequence). There are 13 residues in the CDR3. V lost 2 bases and J lost 1, with 5 bases in between. In DNA, the CDR3 is TGTGCCAGCAGTTTAACCCCGAACACTGAAGCTTTCTTT. It translates to CASSLTPNTEAFF.

This clone was detected only once. The V gene is TRBV19, the J gene TRBJ1-3; no clear D gene. Germline lookup yields CDR1 LNHDA and CDR2 SQIVND (reference sequence). V lost 3 bases and J lost 0, with 12 bases in between. The CDR3 runs 16 residues. The CDR3, as DNA: TGTGCCAGTAGTATTGGTGTGGGCAGCTCTGGAAACACCATATATTTT. Amino acids: CASSIGVGSSGNTIYF.

V is TRBV7-3 and J is TRBJ1-1; 8 positions agree with TRBD1. The length of the CDR3 is 14 residues. V was clipped by 6 bases and J by 7 bases; unmatched bases: 10. Germline CDR1 is SGHTA and CDR2 is FQGTGA. The CDR3 sequence: CASSFTGGTNEAFF. CDR3 DNA: TGTGCCAGCAGTTTCACAGGGGGAACAAATGAAGCTTTCTTT.

V gene TRBV5-4 combines with J gene TRBJ2-2; 9 positions match TRBD1. CDR1 SGHNT and CDR2 YYREEE come from the germline V gene (reference sequence). V lost 3 bases to trimming and J lost 0 bases; unmatched junction nucleotides: 6. The CDR3 extends over 17 amino acids. CDR3 bases: TGTGCCAGCAGCTGGGCCTGGACAGGGGCGAACACCGGGGAGCTGTTTTTT. Protein sequence: CASSWAWTGANTGELFF.

This clone appeared a single time. The genes are TRBV13 and TRBJ2-7; D may be TRBD1 (5 bases). V was cut by 5 bases and J by 6 bases, with 11 bases left in between. Per germline, CDR1 PRHDT and CDR2 FYEKMQ (reference sequence). There are 12 residues in the CDR3. The CDR3 DNA reads as TGTGCCAGCAGCATACTAAGGGGCGAGCAGTACTTC. This codes for CASSILRGEQYF.

This clone was counted a single time. The genes are TRBV30 and TRBJ2-7, with 8 bases that match TRBD1. The CDR3 is 14 amino acids. Germline CDR1 GTSNPN, CDR2 SVGIG (reference sequence). Trimming at V came to 2 bases and at J to 6 bases, leaving 9 bases not matched to a gene. This CDR3 is CAWSPGQGRVEQYF. The CDR3 DNA is TGTGCCTGGAGTCCAGGACAGGGTCGGGTCGAGCAGTACTTC.

This rearrangement joins TRBV5-1 to TRBJ2-7, with D possibly matching TRBD1 (5 bases). The V and J ends lost 1 base and 5 bases respectively, with 16 bases between them. The germline gives CDR1 SGHRS, CDR2 YFSETQ. CDR3 size: 15 residues. The CDR3 sequence: CASSLQAAGRNEQYF. CDR3 in DNA: TGCGCCAGCAGCTTGCAGGCGGCAGGGCGCAACGAGCAGTACTTC. The full variable domain, rest sourced from reference TRBV5-1 and TRBJ2-7, is KAGVTQTPRYLIKTRGQQVTLSCSPISGHRSVSWYQQTPGQGLQFLFEYFSETQRNKGNFPGRFSGRQFSNSRSEMNVSTLELGDSALYLCASSLQAAGRNEQYFGPGTRLTVT.

The rearrangement links TRBV28 to TRBJ2-7; 12 bases map to TRBD1. Germline V CDR1 and CDR2: MDHEN, SYDVKM. After removal of 5 bases from V and 6 bases from J, the junction contained 11 bases not matched to a gene. The CDR3 sequence is 16 residues long. The CDR3 DNA reads as TGTGCCAGCAGTACCCCCCCGGGACAGGGGGCTTCCGAGCAGTACTTC. It specifies CASSTPPGQGASEQYF.

DNA of the CDR3: TGTGCCAGCAGCCAAGATTCAGCTTTAGGAAACACCATATATTTT. Amino acids: CASSQDSALGNTIYF. V is TRBV3-1 (or the pseudogene TRBV3-2) and J is TRBJ1-3, with D hard to call. This CDR3 contains 15 residues. CDR1 is LGHDT, CDR2 YNNKEL, per germline (reference sequence). The ends were cut back, 0 bases at V and 4 bases at J, with 10 bases in the middle.

V and J are TRBV5-1 and TRBJ1-1, with 9 nucleotides matching TRBD1. Germline V CDR1 and CDR2: SGHRS, YFSETQ. V dropped 2 bases and J dropped 1; count of bases not matched to a gene: 3. This CDR3 region has 15 residues. CDR3 in DNA: TGCGCCAGCAGCTTCCAGACAGGGGGGAACACTGAAGCTTTCTTT. Translation gives CASSFQTGGNTEAFF.

As DNA, the CDR3 is TGTGCCAGCAGTTTATTGGCAGGCGGGGGCATTCAGTACTTC. Its translation: CASSLLAGGGIQYF. The chain combines TRBV28 with TRBJ2-4; TRBD2 agrees at 7 bases. From germline, CDR1 is MDHEN and CDR2 SYDVKM. CDR3 size: 14 residues. The ends lost 1 base at V and 9 bases at J; junction bases unmatched: 6.

The chain is built from TRBV7-8 and TRBJ1-4; D possibly corresponds to TRBD1 (6 bases). Trimming stripped 5 bases from V and 8 bases from J, with 12 bases between. This CDR3 has 13 residues. Germline CDR1 and CDR2: SGHVS and FQNEAQ. The CDR3 sequence is CASSPRGVEKLFF. The CDR3 bases are TGTGCCAGCAGCCCAAGGGGGGTAGAAAAACTGTTTTTT.

This sequence joins TRBV7-2 and TRBJ1-1; D unclear. Per the germline V gene, CDR1 is SGHTA and CDR2 is FQGNSA. CDR3 length: 13 residues. Trimming removed 0 bases at V and 10 bases at J, with 12 bases between. For the CDR3, the DNA is TGTGCCAGCAGCTTAGCTGCCGGGATAGGAGCTTTCTTT. Translation gives CASSLAAGIGAFF.

This clone was observed once. V and J are TRBV30 and TRBJ1-1, with D uncertain. Germline CDR1 reads GTSNPN; CDR2 reads SVGIG (reference sequence). The CDR3 length is 13 residues. The V gene lost 0 bases and the J gene lost 0 bases, with 5 bases spanning the gap. The CDR3 is CAWSVDMNTEAFF. The CDR3, as DNA: TGTGCCTGGAGTGTTGATATGAACACTGAAGCTTTCTTT.

This clone is a singleton in its sample. The J gene is TRBJ2-7, the V gene TRBV5-1; TRBD1 agrees at 7 bases. The trim removed 3 bases at V and 5 bases at J, leaving 8 bases unmatched. The germline V gene encodes CDR1 SGHRS and CDR2 YFSETQ. The CDR3 has 14 residues. The CDR3 sequence is CASSSYRGRDEQYF. The CDR3 bases are TGCGCCAGCAGCTCATACAGGGGACGAGACGAGCAGTACTTC.

The chain joins TRBV5-4 to TRBJ1-1; a possible D gene is TRBD1 (5 bases). Germline V gives CDR1 SGHNT, CDR2 YYREEE (reference sequence). CDR3 length: 14 amino acids. V shed 4 bases and J shed 2 bases, with 12 bases lying between them. The CDR3 loop reads CASSPGRPNTEAFF. The DNA of the CDR3 is TGTGCCAGCAGCCCGGGACGGCCTAACACTGAAGCTTTCTTT. Full variable domain (missing parts from reference TRBV5-4 and TRBJ1-1): ETGVTQSPTHLIKTRGQQVTLRCSSQSGHNTVSWYQQALGQGPQFIFQYYREEENGRGNFPPRFSGLQFPNYSSELNVNALELDDSALYLCASSPGRPNTEAFFGQGTRLTVV.

V gene TRBV7-7 combines with J gene TRBJ2-5; 7 positions match TRBD2. V lost 4 bases to trimming and J lost 2 bases; unmatched junction nucleotides: 1. Germline assignment: CDR1 SSHAT and CDR2 FNYEAQ (reference sequence). This CDR3 comprises 13 residues. The CDR3 here is CASSSSGQETQYF. The CDR3 DNA follows: TGTGCCAGCAGCTCTAGCGGTCAAGAGACCCAGTACTTC.